The source of this TCR beta chain is a study of human CD8 memory T cell subsets. Libraries of TCR beta chains were produced by 5' RACE (UMI-labeled). No DNA is given; TCRdb re-called the 5' RACE reads and lists each CDR3 protein once. The sample table sets out under 13,000 distinct CDR3 sequences. Germline V gives CDR1 SGHRS, CDR2 YFSETQ. CDR3 length equals 14 residues. The source of the PBMC was buffy coats of healthy donors. Magnetic separation of the negative type served to enrich total CD8+ T cells. This clonotype is medium-sized by frequency. This clonotype was obtained from a human donor in good health. Sequenced sample: CD8+ T cells from PBMCs. This chain joins TRBV5-1 and TRBJ1-2; TCRdb's D call, TRBD1, is unchecked because there is no DNA. CDR3 protein: CASSLERDNYGYTF. Combining the CDR3 with reference TRBV5-1 and TRBJ1-2 gives the whole variable domain KAGVTQTPRYLIKTRGQQVTLSCSPISGHRSVSWYQQTPGQGLQFLFEYFSETQRNKGNFPGRFSGRQFSNSRSEMNVSTLELGDSALYLCASSLERDNYGYTFGSGTRLTVV.